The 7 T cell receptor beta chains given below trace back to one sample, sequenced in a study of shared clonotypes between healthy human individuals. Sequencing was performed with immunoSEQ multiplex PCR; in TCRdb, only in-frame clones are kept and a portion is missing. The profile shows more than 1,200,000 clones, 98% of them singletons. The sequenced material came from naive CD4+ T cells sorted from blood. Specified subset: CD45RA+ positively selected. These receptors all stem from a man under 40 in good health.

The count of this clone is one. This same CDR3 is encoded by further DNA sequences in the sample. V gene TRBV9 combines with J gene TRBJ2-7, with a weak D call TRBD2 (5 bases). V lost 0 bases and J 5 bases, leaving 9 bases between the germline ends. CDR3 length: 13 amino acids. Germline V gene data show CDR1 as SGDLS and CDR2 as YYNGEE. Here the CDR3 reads CASSVGLADEQYF. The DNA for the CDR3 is TGTGCCAGCAGCGTAGGCCTAGCTGACGAGCAGTACTTC. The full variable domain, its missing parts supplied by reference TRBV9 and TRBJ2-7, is DSGVTQTPKHLITATGQRVTLRCSPRSGDLSVYWYQQSLDQGLQFLIQYYNGEERAKGNILERFSAQQFPDLHSELNLSSLELGDSALYFCASSVGLADEQYFGPGTRLTVT.

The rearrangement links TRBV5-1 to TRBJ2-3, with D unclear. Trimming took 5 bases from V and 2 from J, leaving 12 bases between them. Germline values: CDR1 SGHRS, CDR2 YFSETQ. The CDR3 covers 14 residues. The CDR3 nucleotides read TGCGCCAGCAGATCCGATACATTCACAGATACGCAGTATTTT. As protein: CASRSDTFTDTQYF.

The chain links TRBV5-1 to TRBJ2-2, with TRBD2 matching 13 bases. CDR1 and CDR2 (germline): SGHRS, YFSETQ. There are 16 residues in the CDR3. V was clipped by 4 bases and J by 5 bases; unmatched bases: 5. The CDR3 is CASSLGTSGVTGELFF. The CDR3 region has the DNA TGCGCCAGCAGCCTCGGGACTAGCGGGGTTACCGGGGAGCTGTTTTTT.

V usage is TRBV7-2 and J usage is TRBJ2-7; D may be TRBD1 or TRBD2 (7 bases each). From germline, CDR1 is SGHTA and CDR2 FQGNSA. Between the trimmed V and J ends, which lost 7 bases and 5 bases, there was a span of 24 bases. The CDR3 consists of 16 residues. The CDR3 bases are TGTGCCAGCACCTACCGGCCAGGGGGGGGTTCGAACGAGCAGTACTTC. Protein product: CASTYRPGGGSNEQYF.

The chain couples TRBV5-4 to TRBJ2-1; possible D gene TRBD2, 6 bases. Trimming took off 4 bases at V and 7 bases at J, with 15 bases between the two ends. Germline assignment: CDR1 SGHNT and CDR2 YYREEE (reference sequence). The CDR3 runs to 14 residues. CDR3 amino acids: CASSAIADGNEQFF. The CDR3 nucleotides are TGTGCCAGCAGCGCCATAGCGGATGGGAATGAGCAGTTCTTC.

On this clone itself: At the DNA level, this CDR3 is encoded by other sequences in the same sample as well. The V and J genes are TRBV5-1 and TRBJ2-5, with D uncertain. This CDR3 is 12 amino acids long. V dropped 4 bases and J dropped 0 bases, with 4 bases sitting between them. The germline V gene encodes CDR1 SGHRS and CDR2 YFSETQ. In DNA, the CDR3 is TGCGCCAGCAGCGGGGACCAAGAGACCCAGTACTTC. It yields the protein CASSGDQETQYF.

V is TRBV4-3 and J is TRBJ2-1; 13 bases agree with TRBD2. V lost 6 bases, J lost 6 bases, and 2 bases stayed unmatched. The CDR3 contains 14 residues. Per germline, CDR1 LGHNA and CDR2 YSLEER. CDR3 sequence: CASRLAGGSNEQFF. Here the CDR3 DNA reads TGCGCCAGCAGACTAGCGGGAGGGAGCAATGAGCAGTTCTTC.